This entry features one T cell receptor beta chain sequence. Its antigen is still unknown. This record comes from a study of shared clonotypes between healthy human individuals. About the research overall: Donors had three CD4 naive, three CD4 memory, two CD8 naive and one CD8 memory plate apiece.

Adults of Caucasian background living in Nashville, Tennessee made up all donors. Naive CD4+ cells were CD45RA-selected; the remaining cells were memory. Per the germline V gene, CDR1 is SGHDN and CDR2 is FVKESK. Trimming left V 0 bases short and J 4 bases short, with 7 bases between. The CDR3 contains 14 residues. Notes on the study in general: Blood alone was sampled, and tissue repertoires likely differ.

Some clones are missing from TCRdb's copy, which holds only in-frame ones; the method was immunoSEQ multiplex PCR. The sample has approximately 2,000,000 clones, 85% to 95% seen once. The sequence came from a man younger than 35 in good health. Some clones in this sample may be carry-over from other donors' samples. The gene calls are TRBV14 and TRBJ2-1; D uncertain. The sequencing input was naive CD4+ T cells from PBMCs. The subset is: CD45RA+ positively selected. In nucleotides, the CDR3 is TGTGCCAGCAGCCAAGATACCTGGTACAATGAGCAGTTCTTC. Translation gives CASSQDTWYNEQFF.